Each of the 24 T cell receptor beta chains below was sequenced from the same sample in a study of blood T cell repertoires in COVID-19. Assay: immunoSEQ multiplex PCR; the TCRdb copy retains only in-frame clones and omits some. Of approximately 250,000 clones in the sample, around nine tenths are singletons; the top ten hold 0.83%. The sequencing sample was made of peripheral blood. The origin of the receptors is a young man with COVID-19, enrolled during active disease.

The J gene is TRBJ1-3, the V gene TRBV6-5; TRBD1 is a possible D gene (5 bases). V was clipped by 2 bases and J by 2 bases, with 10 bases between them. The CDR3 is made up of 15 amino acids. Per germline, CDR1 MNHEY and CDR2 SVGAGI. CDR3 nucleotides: TGTGCCAGCAGTTACAGGGGAATGACTGGAAACACCATATATTTT. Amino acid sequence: CASSYRGMTGNTIYF.

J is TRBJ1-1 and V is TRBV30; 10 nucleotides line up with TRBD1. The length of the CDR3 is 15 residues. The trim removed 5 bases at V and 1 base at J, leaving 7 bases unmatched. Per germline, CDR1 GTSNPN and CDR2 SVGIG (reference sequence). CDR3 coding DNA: TGTGCCTGGGGACTCCGGACAGGGGGGAACACTGAAGCTTTCTTT. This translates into CAWGLRTGGNTEAFF.

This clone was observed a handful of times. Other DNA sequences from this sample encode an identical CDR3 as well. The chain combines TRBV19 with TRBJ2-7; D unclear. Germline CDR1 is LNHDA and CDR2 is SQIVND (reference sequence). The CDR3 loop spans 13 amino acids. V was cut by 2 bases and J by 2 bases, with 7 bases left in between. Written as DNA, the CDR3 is TGTGCCAGTAGTATAACAGCAACCTACGAGCAGTACTTC. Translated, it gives CASSITATYEQYF.

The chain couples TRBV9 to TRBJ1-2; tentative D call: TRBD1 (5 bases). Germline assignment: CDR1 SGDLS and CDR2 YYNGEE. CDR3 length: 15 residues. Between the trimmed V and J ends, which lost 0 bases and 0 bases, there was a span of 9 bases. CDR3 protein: CASSVDLTANYGYTF. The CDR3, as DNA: TGTGCCAGCAGCGTAGATTTGACAGCTAACTATGGCTACACCTTC.

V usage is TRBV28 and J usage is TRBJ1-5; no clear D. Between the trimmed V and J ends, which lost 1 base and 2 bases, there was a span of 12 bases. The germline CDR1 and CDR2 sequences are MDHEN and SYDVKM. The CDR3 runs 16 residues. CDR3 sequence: CASSLYLGGRNQPQHF. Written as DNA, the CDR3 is TGTGCCAGCAGTTTATACCTGGGCGGGCGCAATCAGCCCCAGCATTTT. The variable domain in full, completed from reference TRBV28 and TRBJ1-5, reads DVKVTQSSRYLVKRTGEKVFLECVQDMDHENMFWYRQDPGLGLRLIYFSYDVKMKEKGDIPEGYSVSREKKERFSLILESASTNQTSMYLCASSLYLGGRNQPQHFGDGTRLSIL.

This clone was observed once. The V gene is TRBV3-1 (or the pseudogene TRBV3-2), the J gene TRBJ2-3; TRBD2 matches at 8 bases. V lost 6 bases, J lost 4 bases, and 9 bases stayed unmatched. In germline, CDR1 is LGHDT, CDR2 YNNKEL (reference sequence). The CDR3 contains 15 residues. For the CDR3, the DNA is TGTGCCAGCAGTCAAACCGGGACTAGGTCAGATACGCAGTATTTT. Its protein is CASSQTGTRSDTQYF.

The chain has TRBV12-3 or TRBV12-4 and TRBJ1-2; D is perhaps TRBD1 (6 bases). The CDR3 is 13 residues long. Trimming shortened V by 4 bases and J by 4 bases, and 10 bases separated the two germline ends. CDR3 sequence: CASSSQGSYGYTF. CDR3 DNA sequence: TGTGCCAGCAGTTCACAGGGAAGCTATGGCTACACCTTC.

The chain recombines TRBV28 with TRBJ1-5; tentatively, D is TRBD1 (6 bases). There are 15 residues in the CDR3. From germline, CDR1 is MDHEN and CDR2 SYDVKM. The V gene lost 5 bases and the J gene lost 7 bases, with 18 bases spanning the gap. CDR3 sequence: CASSQSGQGHQPQHF. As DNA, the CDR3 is TGTGCCAGCAGTCAAAGTGGGCAGGGACACCAGCCCCAGCATTTT.

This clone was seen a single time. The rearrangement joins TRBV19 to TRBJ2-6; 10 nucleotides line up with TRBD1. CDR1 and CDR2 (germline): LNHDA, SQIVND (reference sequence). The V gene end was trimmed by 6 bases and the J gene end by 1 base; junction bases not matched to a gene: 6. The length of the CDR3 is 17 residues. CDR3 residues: CASSDRGQRSGANVLTF. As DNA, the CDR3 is TGTGCCAGTAGCGACAGGGGGCAAAGGTCTGGGGCCAACGTCCTGACTTTC.

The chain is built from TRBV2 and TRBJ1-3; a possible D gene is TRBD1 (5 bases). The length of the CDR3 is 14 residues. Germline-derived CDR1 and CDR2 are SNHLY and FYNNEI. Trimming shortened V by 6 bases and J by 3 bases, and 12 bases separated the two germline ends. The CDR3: CASSITGFGNTIYF. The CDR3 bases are TGTGCCAGCAGCATCACAGGCTTTGGAAACACCATATATTTT.

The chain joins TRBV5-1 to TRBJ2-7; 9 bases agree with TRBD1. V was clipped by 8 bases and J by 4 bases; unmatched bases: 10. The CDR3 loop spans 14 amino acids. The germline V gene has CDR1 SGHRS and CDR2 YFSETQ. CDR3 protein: CASKTGQGSYEQYF. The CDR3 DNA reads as TGCGCCAGTAAGACGGGACAGGGATCTTACGAGCAGTACTTC. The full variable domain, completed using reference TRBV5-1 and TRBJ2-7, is KAGVTQTPRYLIKTRGQQVTLSCSPISGHRSVSWYQQTPGQGLQFLFEYFSETQRNKGNFPGRFSGRQFSNSRSEMNVSTLELGDSALYLCASKTGQGSYEQYFGPGTRLTVT.

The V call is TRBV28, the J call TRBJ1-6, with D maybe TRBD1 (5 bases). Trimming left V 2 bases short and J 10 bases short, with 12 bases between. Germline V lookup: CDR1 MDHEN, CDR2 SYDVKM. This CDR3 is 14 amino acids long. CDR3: CASSLPPGGSPLHF. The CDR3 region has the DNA TGTGCCAGCAGTTTACCCCCCGGGGGGTCACCCCTCCACTTT. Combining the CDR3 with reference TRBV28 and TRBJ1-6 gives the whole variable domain DVKVTQSSRYLVKRTGEKVFLECVQDMDHENMFWYRQDPGLGLRLIYFSYDVKMKEKGDIPEGYSVSREKKERFSLILESASTNQTSMYLCASSLPPGGSPLHFGNGTRLTVT.

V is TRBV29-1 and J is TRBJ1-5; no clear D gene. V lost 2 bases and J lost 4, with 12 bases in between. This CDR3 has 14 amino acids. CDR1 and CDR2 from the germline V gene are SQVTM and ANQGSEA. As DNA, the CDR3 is TGCAGCGTTGAAATATCCGGGGAAAATCAGCCCCAGCATTTT. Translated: CSVEISGENQPQHF.

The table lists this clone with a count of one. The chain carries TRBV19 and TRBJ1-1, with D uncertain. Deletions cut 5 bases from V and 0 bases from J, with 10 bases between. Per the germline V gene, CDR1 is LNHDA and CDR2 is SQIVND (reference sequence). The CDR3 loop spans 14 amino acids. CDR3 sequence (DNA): TGTGCCAGTAGTCCGGGGAACATGAACACTGAAGCTTTCTTT. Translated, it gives CASSPGNMNTEAFF.

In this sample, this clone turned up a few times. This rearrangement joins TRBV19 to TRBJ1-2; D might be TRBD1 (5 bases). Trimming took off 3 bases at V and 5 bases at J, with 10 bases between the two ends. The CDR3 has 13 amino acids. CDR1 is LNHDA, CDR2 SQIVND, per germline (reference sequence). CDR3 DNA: TGTGCCAGTAGTATTAAGGGGAGGTATGGCTACACCTTC. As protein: CASSIKGRYGYTF.

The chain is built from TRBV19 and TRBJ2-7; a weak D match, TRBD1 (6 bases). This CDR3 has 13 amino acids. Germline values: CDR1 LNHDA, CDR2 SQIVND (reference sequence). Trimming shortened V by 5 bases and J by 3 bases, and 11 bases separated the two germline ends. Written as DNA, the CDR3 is TGTGCCAGTAGTTTCCGGGACAACTACGAGCAGTACTTC. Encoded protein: CASSFRDNYEQYF.

This CDR3 reads CASSSTSSYNSPLHF. The CDR3 coding sequence is TGCGCCAGCAGCTCCACGAGCTCCTATAATTCACCCCTCCACTTT. The chain links TRBV5-1 to TRBJ1-6; D ambiguous. The CDR3 is 15 residues long. Germline V gene lookup returns CDR1 SGHRS and CDR2 YFSETQ. The V end lost 3 bases, the J end lost 0 bases, and 7 bases lay between the germline ends.

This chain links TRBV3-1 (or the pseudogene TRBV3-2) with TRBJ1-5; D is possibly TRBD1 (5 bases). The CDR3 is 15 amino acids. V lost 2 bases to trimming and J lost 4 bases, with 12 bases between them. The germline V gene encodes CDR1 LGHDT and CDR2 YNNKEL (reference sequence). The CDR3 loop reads CASSQSDRLNQPQHF. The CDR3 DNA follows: TGTGCCAGCAGCCAATCAGACAGACTTAATCAGCCCCAGCATTTT.

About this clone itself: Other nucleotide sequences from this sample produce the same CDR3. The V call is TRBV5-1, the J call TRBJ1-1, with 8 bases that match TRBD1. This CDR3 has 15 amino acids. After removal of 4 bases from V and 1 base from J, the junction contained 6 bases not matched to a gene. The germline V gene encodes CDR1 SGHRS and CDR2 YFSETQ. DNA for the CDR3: TGCGCCAGCAGCCCAAGGACAGGGAGGAACACTGAAGCTTTCTTT. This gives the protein CASSPRTGRNTEAFF.

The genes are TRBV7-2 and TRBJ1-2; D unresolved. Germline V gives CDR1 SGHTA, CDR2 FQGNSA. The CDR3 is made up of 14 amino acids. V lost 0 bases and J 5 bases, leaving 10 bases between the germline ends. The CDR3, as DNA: TGTGCCAGCAGCTTAGCCCCAGGTCGGTATGGCTACACCTTC. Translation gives CASSLAPGRYGYTF. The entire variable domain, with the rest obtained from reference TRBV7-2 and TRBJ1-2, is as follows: GAGVSQSPSNKVTEKGKDVELRCDPISGHTALYWYRQSLGQGLEFLIYFQGNSAPDKSGLPSDRFSAERTGGSVSTLTIQRTQQEDSAVYLCASSLAPGRYGYTFGSGTRLTVV.

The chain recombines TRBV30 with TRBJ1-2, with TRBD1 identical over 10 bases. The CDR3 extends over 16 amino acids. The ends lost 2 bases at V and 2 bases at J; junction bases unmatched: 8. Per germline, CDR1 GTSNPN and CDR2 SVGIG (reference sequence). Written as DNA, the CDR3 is TGTGCCTGGAGTCCGCGAAGGACAGGGGGGAACTATGGCTACACCTTC. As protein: CAWSPRRTGGNYGYTF. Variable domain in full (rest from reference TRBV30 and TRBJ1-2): SQTIHQWPATLVQPVGSPLSLECTVEGTSNPNLYWYRQAAGRGLQLLFYSVGIGQISSEVPQNLSASRPQDRQFILSSKKLLLSDSGFYLCAWSPRRTGGNYGYTFGSGTRLTVV.

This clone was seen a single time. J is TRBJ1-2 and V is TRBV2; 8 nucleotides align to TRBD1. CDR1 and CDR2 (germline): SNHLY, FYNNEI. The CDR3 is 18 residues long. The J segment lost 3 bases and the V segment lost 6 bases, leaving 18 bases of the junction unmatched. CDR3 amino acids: CASSNSGTGLLDYYGYTF. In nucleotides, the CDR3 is TGTGCCAGCAGCAATTCCGGGACAGGACTCCTAGATTACTATGGCTACACCTTC.

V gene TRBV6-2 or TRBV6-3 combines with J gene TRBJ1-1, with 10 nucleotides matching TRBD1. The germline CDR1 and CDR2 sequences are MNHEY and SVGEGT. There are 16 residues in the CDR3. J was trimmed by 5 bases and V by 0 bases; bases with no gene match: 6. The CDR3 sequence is CASSYSGTGAGTEAFF. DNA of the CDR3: TGTGCCAGCAGTTACTCTGGGACAGGGGCCGGGACTGAAGCTTTCTTT.

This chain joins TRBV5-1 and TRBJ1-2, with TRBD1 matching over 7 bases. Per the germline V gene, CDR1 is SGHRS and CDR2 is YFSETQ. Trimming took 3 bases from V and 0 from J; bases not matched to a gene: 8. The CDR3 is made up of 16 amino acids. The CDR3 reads CASSSTPQGTNYGYTF. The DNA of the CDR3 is TGCGCCAGCAGCTCGACCCCACAGGGGACTAACTATGGCTACACCTTC.